This T cell receptor (beta chain) was identified during a study of blood T cell repertoires in COVID-19. In the original analysis: Scientists estimated how many nucleated cells there were by amplifying reference gene primers. Data came from immunoSEQ multiplex PCR; TCRdb stores just in-frame clones and leaves some out. That table supplies the V and J calls and clone size; D and trimming were determined from the DNA. The table has 200,000 to 300,000 clones, around 85% seen once. Trimming left V 0 bases short and J 6 bases short, with 10 bases between. Germline V lookup: CDR1 SGDLS, CDR2 YYNGEE. CDR3 length: 15 amino acids. Participants were aged roughly 18 to 89 years, lived in under 30 US areas, and enrolled virtually.

This TCR derives from a woman between 35 and 50 years old with acute COVID-19. The genes are TRBV9 and TRBJ1-6; TRBD1 might be the D (5 bases). Sequenced input: PBMCs or T cells enriched from blood (not recorded which). As DNA, the CDR3 is TGTGCCAGCAGCGTAGATGGGGCGAGTAATTCACCCCTCCACTTT. Translation gives CASSVDGASNSPLHF.